The 26 T cell receptor beta chains in this list originate from one sample, sequenced in a study of cytomegalovirus exposure and HLA in healthy donors. 13 Jbeta primers and 60 Vbeta primers were used for the PCR. Clones were read by immunoSEQ multiplex PCR, and TCRdb kept only the in-frame ones, dropping some. Of 200,000 or so clones detected, 70% to 85% appear once; the ten largest clones hold 0.098%. What was sequenced was PBMCs. The source is a boy aged 2 to 10 in good health and CMV-seronegative.

This sequence joins TRBV6-5 and TRBJ1-2, with D perhaps matching TRBD1 (6 bases). The germline V gene has CDR1 MNHEY and CDR2 SVGAGI. V was shortened by 2 bases and J by 7 bases, with 20 bases between the two germline ends. This CDR3 has 16 amino acids. Written as DNA, the CDR3 is TGTGCCAGCAGTTACATTGGCGGCAGGGGAGTAGGTGGCTACACCTTC. Translated, it gives CASSYIGGRGVGGYTF.

The chain combines TRBV18 with TRBJ1-4; D remains ambiguous. Germline V CDR1 and CDR2: KGHSH, LQKENI. V lost 2 bases, J lost 5 bases, and 6 bases lay in between. The CDR3 runs 13 residues. CDR3 sequence (DNA): TGTGCCAGCTCACCAGGCTTGAATGAAAAACTGTTTTTT. Its translation is CASSPGLNEKLFF.

V usage is TRBV4-3 and J usage is TRBJ2-2; a weak D match, TRBD1 (6 bases). Trimming took off 0 bases at V and 3 bases at J, with 17 bases between the two ends. The CDR3 contains 18 residues. The germline gives CDR1 LGHNA, CDR2 YSLEER. This chain's CDR3 is CASSQDHRQAGHTGELFF. CDR3 bases: TGCGCCAGCAGCCAAGATCATAGACAGGCTGGGCACACCGGGGAGCTGTTTTTT.

The chain has TRBV7-8 and TRBJ1-2; D remains ambiguous. V was cut by 1 base and J by 1 base, with 13 bases left in between. This CDR3 is 16 amino acids long. The V gene's germline CDR1 is SGHVS and CDR2 FQNEAQ. Written as DNA, the CDR3 is TGTGCCAGCAGCTTAGTGGGAGCGCGTCTTAACTATGGCTACACCTTC. Its translation: CASSLVGARLNYGYTF.

CDR3 sequence: CASSPKPTGGRWRNYGYTF. In nucleotides, the CDR3 is TGTGCCAGCAGTCCAAAACCTACAGGGGGCCGGTGGCGCAATTATGGCTACACCTTC. The chain links TRBV28 to TRBJ1-2, with TRBD1 identical over 9 bases. Trimming cost V 5 bases and J 5 bases; bases outside gene matches: 21. Germline lookup yields CDR1 MDHEN and CDR2 SYDVKM. The CDR3 sequence is 19 residues long.

The chain is built from TRBV5-1 and TRBJ2-4, with 9 nucleotides matching TRBD2. The germline gives CDR1 SGHRS, CDR2 YFSETQ. The CDR3 runs to 14 residues. J lost 12 bases, V lost 3 bases, and 10 bases had no gene match. CDR3 in amino acids: CASSSGTSNDSQYF. CDR3 bases: TGCGCCAGCAGCTCCGGGACTAGCAATGACAGTCAGTACTTC.

J is TRBJ1-2 and V is TRBV10-1; D unresolved. The CDR3 length is 13 residues. Germline CDR1 WNHNN, CDR2 SYGVQD (reference sequence). Trimming cost V 5 bases and J 0 bases, with 7 bases left between them. The CDR3 loop reads CASSKQSNYGYTF. Written as DNA, the CDR3 is TGCGCCAGCAGTAAACAGTCTAACTATGGCTACACCTTC.

The gene calls are TRBV11-2 and TRBJ2-3; a possible D gene is TRBD1 (5 bases). Germline CDR1 and CDR2: SGHAT and FQNNGV. CDR3 length: 14 amino acids. The V and J ends lost 9 bases and 1 base respectively, with 14 bases between them. The CDR3 reads CASSGRVGTDTQYF. As DNA, the CDR3 is TGTGCCAGTTCGGGCAGGGTGGGCACAGATACGCAGTATTTT.

The gene calls are TRBV6-1 and TRBJ2-5; the match to TRBD1 covers 8 bases. CDR1 is MNHNS and CDR2 is SASEGT in the germline V gene. The CDR3 extends over 18 amino acids. Trimming removed 1 base from V and 5 bases from J; junction bases left unmatched: 15. The CDR3 DNA reads TGTGCCAGCAGTGAAGGACAGGGGCCTATCCGAATACGTGAGACCCAGTACTTC. It yields the protein CASSEGQGPIRIRETQYF.

The gene calls are TRBV5-1 and TRBJ1-5; TRBD1 matches 7 bases. The V segment lost 0 bases and the J segment 2 bases; nucleotides outside the gene matches: 8. CDR1 is SGHRS, CDR2 YFSETQ, per germline. CDR3 size: 17 residues. DNA of the CDR3: TGCGCCAGCAGCTTGGGGGACAGCCGGGACCGCAATCAGCCCCAGCATTTT. This codes for CASSLGDSRDRNQPQHF.

This clone has only a few counts. The chain is built from TRBV6-5 and TRBJ1-1; TRBD1 matches 7 bases. CDR3 length: 13 residues. CDR1 and CDR2 from the germline V gene are MNHEY and SVGAGI. V lost 7 bases and J lost 5; bases outside the gene matches: 7. This CDR3 is CASTPTGMTEAFF. The CDR3, as DNA: TGTGCCAGCACCCCGACAGGGATGACTGAAGCTTTCTTT.

This chain links TRBV5-4 with TRBJ1-1; D gene ambiguous. Trimming took 0 bases from V and 4 from J, leaving 7 bases between them. This CDR3 contains 13 residues. The germline V gene encodes CDR1 SGHNT and CDR2 YYREEE (reference sequence). The CDR3 sequence is CASSLGSGTEAFF. The CDR3 coding sequence is TGTGCCAGCAGCTTGGGGTCGGGCACTGAAGCTTTCTTT.

This sequence joins TRBV27 and TRBJ1-5; weak D call: TRBD1 (5 bases). V was trimmed by 4 bases and J by 6 bases, leaving 13 bases between them. This CDR3 comprises 14 residues. Looked up from germline, CDR1 is MNHEY and CDR2 is SMNVEV (reference sequence). The CDR3 DNA reads as TGTGCCAGCAGTTCAACAGGTTTTGTTCAGCCCCAGCATTTT. Protein: CASSSTGFVQPQHF.

The chain combines TRBV7-2 with TRBJ2-2; D may be TRBD2 (7 bases). The CDR3 runs 16 residues. V was trimmed by 3 bases and J by 7 bases, leaving 18 bases between them. The germline gives CDR1 SGHTA, CDR2 FQGNSA. The CDR3 nucleotides are TGTGCCAGCAGCTTCGGAAGGGGGGGGCCGGTCGGGGAGCTGTTTTTT. Translated, it gives CASSFGRGGPVGELFF.

The chain couples TRBV4-1 to TRBJ1-2; D may be TRBD1 (6 bases). Germline V gene lookup returns CDR1 MGHRA and CDR2 YSYEKL. V was pared by 0 bases and J by 4 bases, with 9 bases between. The CDR3 is made up of 14 amino acids. As DNA, the CDR3 is TGCGCCAGCAGCCAAGACGGGGGGCCCTATGGCTACACCTTC. It encodes CASSQDGGPYGYTF.

The sample holds a few counts of this clone. The chain is built from TRBV6-1 and TRBJ2-1, with 7 bases aligning to TRBD2. After removal of 1 base from V and 6 bases from J, the junction contained 6 bases not matched to a gene. The V gene's germline CDR1 is MNHNS and CDR2 SASEGT. The CDR3 spans 15 residues. CDR3 nucleotides: TGTGCCAGCAGTGAAGAGCATTCGGGGGGCAATGAGCAGTTCTTC. This gives the protein CASSEEHSGGNEQFF.

The chain recombines TRBV28 with TRBJ2-2, with TRBD2 identical over 8 bases. V lost 6 bases to trimming and J lost 5 bases; unmatched junction nucleotides: 11. The germline gives CDR1 MDHEN, CDR2 SYDVKM. This CDR3 has 16 amino acids. CDR3 coding DNA: TGTGCCAGCAGCCACTGGGCGGGGGGAGGAACCGGGGAGCTGTTTTTT. Encoded protein: CASSHWAGGGTGELFF.

V is TRBV7-2 and J is TRBJ2-5, with 10 positions matching TRBD2. J was trimmed by 5 bases and V by 5 bases; bases with no gene match: 14. The CDR3 is 17 residues long. Germline CDR1 SGHTA, CDR2 FQGNSA. CDR3 in amino acids: CASSLSLERGGLETQYF. In DNA, the CDR3 is TGTGCCAGCAGCCTTTCATTGGAGCGGGGGGGCCTGGAGACCCAGTACTTC.

The rearrangement joins TRBV27 to TRBJ1-4; D call uncertain. Germline CDR1 MNHEY, CDR2 SMNVEV (reference sequence). V was trimmed by 0 bases and J by 2 bases, leaving 13 bases between them. The CDR3 spans 17 residues. The CDR3 DNA is TGTGCCAGCAGTTTATCCCCCCCGGGTACGACTAATGAAAAACTGTTTTTT. It translates to CASSLSPPGTTNEKLFF.

This chain uses TRBV5-4 with TRBJ2-7, with 10 positions matching TRBD1. V was clipped by 2 bases and J by 6 bases; unmatched bases: 5. This CDR3 has 14 amino acids. Germline loops: CDR1 SGHNT, CDR2 YYREEE (reference sequence). The CDR3 coding sequence is TGTGCCAGCAGCTTCGGGACAGGGGCTGGCGAGCAGTACTTC. It codes for CASSFGTGAGEQYF.

The V gene is TRBV11-2, the J gene TRBJ1-5, with 9 bases matching TRBD1. The CDR3 spans 13 residues. Germline CDR1 SGHAT, CDR2 FQNNGV. With 4 bases clipped from V and 7 bases from J, the junction kept 2 bases outside the gene matches. CDR3 loop: CASSWDRAQPQHF. The CDR3 DNA follows: TGTGCCAGCAGCTGGGACAGGGCGCAGCCCCAGCATTTT.

The rearrangement links TRBV6-8 to TRBJ1-6; D gene uncertain. The CDR3 is made up of 18 amino acids. Germline values: CDR1 MNHGY, CDR2 SAAAGT. V shed 5 bases and J shed 0 bases, with 17 bases lying between them. CDR3 nucleotides: TGTGCCAGCAGTGTCGGGGTCGGCATGAGCTCCTATAATTCACCCCTCCACTTT. Translating gives CASSVGVGMSSYNSPLHF.

V and J are TRBV6-5 and TRBJ2-7; 8 nucleotides match TRBD1. The CDR3 has 15 amino acids. The trim removed 4 bases at V and 3 bases at J, leaving 8 bases unmatched. CDR1 is MNHEY and CDR2 is SVGAGI in the germline V gene. The CDR3 region has the DNA TGTGCCAGCAGTTTGGACAGGGAGAACCACTACGAGCAGTACTTC. Protein product: CASSLDRENHYEQYF.

The chain has TRBV5-5 and TRBJ2-1; TRBD1 matches 7 bases. Germline assignment: CDR1 SGHKS and CDR2 YYEKEE (reference sequence). The CDR3 extends over 15 amino acids. Trimming cost V 2 bases and J 1 base; bases outside gene matches: 3. Written as DNA, the CDR3 is TGTGCCAGCAGCTTATCAGGGGGATCCTACAATGAGCAGTTCTTC. This encodes CASSLSGGSYNEQFF. Complete variable domain (other parts from reference TRBV5-5 and TRBJ2-1): DAGVTQSPTHLIKTRGQQVTLRCSPISGHKSVSWYQQVLGQGPQFIFQYYEKEERGRGNFPDRFSARQFPNYSSELNVNALLLGDSALYLCASSLSGGSYNEQFFGPGTRLTVL.

This clone was seen a single time. The gene calls are TRBV15 and TRBJ2-1; the D gene is possibly TRBD2 (7 bases). This CDR3 region has 16 residues. Trimming cost V 1 base and J 8 bases, with 18 bases left between them. CDR1 is LNHNV, CDR2 YYDKDF, per germline (reference sequence). The CDR3 spells CATSRVRGGDRYEQFF. CDR3 in DNA: TGTGCCACCAGCAGAGTGAGGGGGGGCGATCGGTATGAGCAGTTCTTC.

The chain uses TRBV6-5 and TRBJ2-5; 9 bases fit TRBD1. This CDR3 contains 14 residues. V lost 8 bases and J lost 5; bases outside the gene matches: 9. Germline values: CDR1 MNHEY, CDR2 SVGAGI. CDR3 nucleotides: TGTGCCAGCGACAGGGGGGATTCCGCGGAGACCCAGTACTTC. As protein: CASDRGDSAETQYF.